This TCR beta chain was captured by sequencing in a study of human T cells and chemical hapten exposure. Across the whole study: DPC 0.01% went on the upper back by patch test, with reading at 6 days.

Attachment of unique molecular identifiers to individual cDNA molecules was performed in the library. TCRdb analysed the RACE reads with MiXCR anew, one entry per CDR3 protein. The data contain around 300,000 distinct CDR3 sequences, approximately 7.5% of them seen just once; the ten biggest clones take up about 1.1%. About this clonotype itself: The germline gene is not matched at one end of the junction; a read error may be the cause.

The CDR3 runs 17 residues. Germline V CDR1 and CDR2: SGHTA, FQGNSA. Indicated time point: pre-sensitization, week 0. Stated treatment: therapeutic diphenylcyclopropenone sensitization with weekly scalp DPC. The input for sequencing was whole blood, taken in connection with sensitization to the hapten diphenylcyclopropenone (DPC). The chain carries TRBV7-2 and TRBJ2-3; 8 nucleotides line up with TRBD1. The clonotype originates from a man in his late teens or twenties with alopecia areata. Some clones in this sample may be carry-over from other donors' samples. For the CDR3, the DNA is TGTGCCAGCAGCTTAGCACTGGACAGGGTGATACGGGATACGCAGTATTTC. Residues: CASSLALDRVIRDTQYF.